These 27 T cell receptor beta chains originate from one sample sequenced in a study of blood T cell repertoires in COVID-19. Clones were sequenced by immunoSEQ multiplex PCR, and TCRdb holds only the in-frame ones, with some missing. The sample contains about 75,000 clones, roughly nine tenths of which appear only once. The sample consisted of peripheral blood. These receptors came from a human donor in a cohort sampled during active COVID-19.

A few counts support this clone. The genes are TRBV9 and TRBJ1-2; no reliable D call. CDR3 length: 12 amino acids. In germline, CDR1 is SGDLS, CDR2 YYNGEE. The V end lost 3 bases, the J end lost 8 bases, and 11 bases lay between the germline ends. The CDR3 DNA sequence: TGTGCCAGCAGCGCGAGTCCGGGGGGCTACACCTTC. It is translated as CASSASPGGYTF.

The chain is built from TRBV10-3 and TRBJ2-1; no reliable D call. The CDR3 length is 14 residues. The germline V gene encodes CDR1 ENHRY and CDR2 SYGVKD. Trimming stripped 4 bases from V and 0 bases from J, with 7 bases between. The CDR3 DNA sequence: TGTGCCATCAGTGTTAGTGTCTCCTACAATGAGCAGTTCTTC. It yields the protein CAISVSVSYNEQFF.

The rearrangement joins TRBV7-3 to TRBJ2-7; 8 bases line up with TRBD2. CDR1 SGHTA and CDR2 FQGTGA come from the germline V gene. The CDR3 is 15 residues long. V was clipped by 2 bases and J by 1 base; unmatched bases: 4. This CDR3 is CASSLVGGGSYEQYF. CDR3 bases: TGTGCCAGCAGCTTAGTTGGCGGGGGGTCCTACGAGCAGTACTTC. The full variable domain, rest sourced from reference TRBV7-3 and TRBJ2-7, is GAGVSQTPSNKVTEKGKYVELRCDPISGHTALYWYRQSLGQGPEFLIYFQGTGAADDSGLPNDRFFAVRPEGSVSTLKIQRTERGDSAVYLCASSLVGGGSYEQYFGPGTRLTVT.

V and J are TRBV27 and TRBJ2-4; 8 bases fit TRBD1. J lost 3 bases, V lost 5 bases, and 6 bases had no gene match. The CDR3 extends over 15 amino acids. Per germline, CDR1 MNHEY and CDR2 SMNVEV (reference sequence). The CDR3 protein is CASSTMTGDKNIQYF. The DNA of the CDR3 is TGTGCCAGCAGTACCATGACAGGGGACAAAAACATTCAGTACTTC.

For the CDR3, the DNA is TGTGCCAGCAGCTTAGAGGGACAGGCTCATCAGCCCCAGCATTTT. Protein sequence: CASSLEGQAHQPQHF. V usage is TRBV11-2 and J usage is TRBJ1-5; TRBD1 matches 8 bases. V lost 0 bases and J lost 5; bases outside the gene matches: 3. There are 15 residues in the CDR3. Germline loops: CDR1 SGHAT, CDR2 FQNNGV.

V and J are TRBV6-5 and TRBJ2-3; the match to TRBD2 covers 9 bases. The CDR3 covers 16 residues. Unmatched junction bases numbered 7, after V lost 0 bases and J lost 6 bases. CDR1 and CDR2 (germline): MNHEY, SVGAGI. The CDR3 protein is CASSYSPSGVHDTQYF. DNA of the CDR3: TGTGCCAGCAGTTACTCTCCTAGCGGGGTCCATGATACGCAGTATTTT.

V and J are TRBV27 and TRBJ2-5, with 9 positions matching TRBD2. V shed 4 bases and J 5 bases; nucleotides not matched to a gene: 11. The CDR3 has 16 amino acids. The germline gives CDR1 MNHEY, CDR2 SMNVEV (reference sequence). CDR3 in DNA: TGTGCCAGCAGTTCAACCCTAGCGGGATGGGGGGAGACCCAGTACTTC. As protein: CASSSTLAGWGETQYF.

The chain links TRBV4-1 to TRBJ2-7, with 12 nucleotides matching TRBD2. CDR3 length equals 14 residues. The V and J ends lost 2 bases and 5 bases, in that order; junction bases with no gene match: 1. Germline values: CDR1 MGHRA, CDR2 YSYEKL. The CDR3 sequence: CASSQLAGGNEQYF. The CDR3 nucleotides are TGCGCCAGCAGCCAACTAGCGGGGGGGAACGAGCAGTACTTC.

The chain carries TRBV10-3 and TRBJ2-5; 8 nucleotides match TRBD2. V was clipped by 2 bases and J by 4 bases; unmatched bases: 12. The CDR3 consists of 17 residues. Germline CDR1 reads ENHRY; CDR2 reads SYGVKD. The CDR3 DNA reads TGTGCCATCAGTGAGACGGGGGGGGTGGTAGGGAGAGAGACCCAGTACTTC. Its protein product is CAISETGGVVGRETQYF.

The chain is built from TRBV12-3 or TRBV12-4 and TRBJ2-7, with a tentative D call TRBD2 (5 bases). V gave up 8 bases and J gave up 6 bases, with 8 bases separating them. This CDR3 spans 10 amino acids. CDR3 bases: TGTGCCAGCTCGGGATCCGAGCAGTACTTC. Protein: CASSGSEQYF.

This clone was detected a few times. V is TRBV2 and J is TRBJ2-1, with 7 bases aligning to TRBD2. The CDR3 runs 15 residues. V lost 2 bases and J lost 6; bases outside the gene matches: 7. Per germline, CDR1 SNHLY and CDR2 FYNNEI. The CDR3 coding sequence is TGTGCCAGCAGTGAAAGAGGACTAGTCGTCAATGAGCAGTTCTTC. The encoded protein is CASSERGLVVNEQFF.

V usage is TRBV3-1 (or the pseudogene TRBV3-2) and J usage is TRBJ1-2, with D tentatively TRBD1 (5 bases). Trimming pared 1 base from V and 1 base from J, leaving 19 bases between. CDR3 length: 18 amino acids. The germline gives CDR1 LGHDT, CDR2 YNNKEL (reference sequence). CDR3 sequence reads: CASSQAVPDGHLNYGYTF. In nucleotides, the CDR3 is TGTGCCAGCAGCCAAGCGGTACCGGACGGACACCTTAACTATGGCTACACCTTC.

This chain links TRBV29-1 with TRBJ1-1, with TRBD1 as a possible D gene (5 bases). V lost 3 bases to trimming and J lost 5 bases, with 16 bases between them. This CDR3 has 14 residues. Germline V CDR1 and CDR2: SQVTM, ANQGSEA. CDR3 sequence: CSVDPHGGRTEAFF. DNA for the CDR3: TGCAGCGTTGATCCCCACGGGGGTCGGACTGAAGCTTTCTTT.

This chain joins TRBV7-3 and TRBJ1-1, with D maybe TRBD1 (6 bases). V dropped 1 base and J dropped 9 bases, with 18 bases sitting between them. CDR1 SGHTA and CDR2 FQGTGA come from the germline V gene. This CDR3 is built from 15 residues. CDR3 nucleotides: TGTGCCAGCAGCTTAAAAGGACCACAGGGATCGAAAGCTTTCTTT. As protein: CASSLKGPQGSKAFF.

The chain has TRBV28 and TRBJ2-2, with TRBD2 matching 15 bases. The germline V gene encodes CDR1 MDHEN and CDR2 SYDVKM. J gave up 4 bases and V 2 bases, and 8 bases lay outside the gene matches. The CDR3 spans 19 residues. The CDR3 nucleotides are TGTGCCAGCAGTTTAAGGGTCGGACTAGCGGGAGGGCGCACCGGGGAGCTGTTTTTT. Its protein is CASSLRVGLAGGRTGELFF.

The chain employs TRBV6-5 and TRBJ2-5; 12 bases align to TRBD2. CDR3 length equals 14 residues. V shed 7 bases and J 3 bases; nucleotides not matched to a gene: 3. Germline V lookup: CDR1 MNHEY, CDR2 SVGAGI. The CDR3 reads CASIRLAGEETQYF. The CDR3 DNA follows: TGTGCCAGCATAAGACTAGCGGGGGAAGAGACCCAGTACTTC.

DNA of the CDR3: TGTGCCAGCAGTCAGGGGTTTGGCGGCTACACCTTC. Translating it yields CASSQGFGGYTF. This sequence joins TRBV6-5 and TRBJ1-2; D perhaps matches TRBD1 (6 bases). V was trimmed by 5 bases and J by 8 bases, leaving 12 bases between them. CDR1 MNHEY and CDR2 SVGAGI come from the germline V gene. The CDR3 has 12 residues.

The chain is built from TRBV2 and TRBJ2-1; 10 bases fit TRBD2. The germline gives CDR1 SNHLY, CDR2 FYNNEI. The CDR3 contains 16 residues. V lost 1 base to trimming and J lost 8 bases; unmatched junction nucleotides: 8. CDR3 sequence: CASSEEKAGGPDEQFF. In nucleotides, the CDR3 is TGTGCCAGCAGTGAAGAGAAAGCGGGGGGGCCCGATGAGCAGTTCTTC. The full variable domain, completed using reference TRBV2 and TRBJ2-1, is EPEVTQTPSHQVTQMGQEVILRCVPISNHLYFYWYRQILGQKVEFLVSFYNNEISEKSEIFDDQFSVERPDGSNFTLKIRSTKLEDSAMYFCASSEEKAGGPDEQFFGPGTRLTVL.

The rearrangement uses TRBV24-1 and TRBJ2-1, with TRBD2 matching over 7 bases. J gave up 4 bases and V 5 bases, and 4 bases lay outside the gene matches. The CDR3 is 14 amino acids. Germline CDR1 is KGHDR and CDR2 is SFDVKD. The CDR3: CATSGTGGYNEQFF. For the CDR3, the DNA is TGTGCCACCAGTGGGACGGGAGGTTACAATGAGCAGTTCTTC.

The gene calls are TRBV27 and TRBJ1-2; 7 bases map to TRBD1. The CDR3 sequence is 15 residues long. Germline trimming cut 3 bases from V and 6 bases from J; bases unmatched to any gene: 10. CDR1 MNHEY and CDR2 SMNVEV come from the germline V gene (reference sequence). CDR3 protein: CASSFLSGQEDGYTF. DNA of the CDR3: TGTGCCAGCAGTTTCCTTTCCGGACAGGAGGATGGCTACACCTTC.

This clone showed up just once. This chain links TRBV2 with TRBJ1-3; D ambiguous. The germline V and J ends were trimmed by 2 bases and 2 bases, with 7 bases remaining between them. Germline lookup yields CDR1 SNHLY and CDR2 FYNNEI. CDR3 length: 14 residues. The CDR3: CASSEPRAGNTIYF. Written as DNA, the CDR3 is TGTGCCAGCAGTGAACCCCGAGCTGGAAACACCATATATTTT.

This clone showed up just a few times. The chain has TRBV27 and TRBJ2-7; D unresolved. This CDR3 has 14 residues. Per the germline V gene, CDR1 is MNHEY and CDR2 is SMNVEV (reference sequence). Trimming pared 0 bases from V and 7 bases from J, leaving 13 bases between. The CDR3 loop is CASSLSPYMREQYF. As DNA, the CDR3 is TGTGCCAGCAGTTTATCCCCATATATGAGGGAGCAGTACTTC.

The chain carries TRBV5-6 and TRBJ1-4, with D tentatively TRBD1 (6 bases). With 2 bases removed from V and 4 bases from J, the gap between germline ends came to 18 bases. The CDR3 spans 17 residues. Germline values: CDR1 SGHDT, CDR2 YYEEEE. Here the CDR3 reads CASSLYLSGAHNEKLFF. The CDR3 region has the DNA TGTGCCAGCAGCTTATACCTTTCAGGGGCCCATAATGAAAAACTGTTTTTT. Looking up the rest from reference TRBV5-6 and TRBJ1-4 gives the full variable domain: DAGVTQSPTHLIKTRGQQVTLRCSPKSGHDTVSWYQQALGQGPQFIFQYYEEEERQRGNFPDRFSGHQFPNYSSELNVNALLLGDSALYLCASSLYLSGAHNEKLFFGSGTQLSVL.

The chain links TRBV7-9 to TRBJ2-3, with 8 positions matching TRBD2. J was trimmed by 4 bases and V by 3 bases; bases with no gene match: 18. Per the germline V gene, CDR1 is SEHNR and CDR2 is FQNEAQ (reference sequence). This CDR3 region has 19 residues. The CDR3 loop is CASSLIGTRGGVVADTQYF. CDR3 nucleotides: TGTGCCAGCAGCTTGATCGGGACTAGAGGAGGAGTAGTCGCAGATACGCAGTATTTT.

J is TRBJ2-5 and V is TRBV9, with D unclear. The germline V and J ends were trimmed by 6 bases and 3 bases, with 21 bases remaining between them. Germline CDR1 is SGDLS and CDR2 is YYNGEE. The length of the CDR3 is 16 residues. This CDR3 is CASTPLVGLAEETQYF. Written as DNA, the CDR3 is TGTGCCAGCACTCCCCTGGTGGGTCTGGCGGAAGAGACCCAGTACTTC.

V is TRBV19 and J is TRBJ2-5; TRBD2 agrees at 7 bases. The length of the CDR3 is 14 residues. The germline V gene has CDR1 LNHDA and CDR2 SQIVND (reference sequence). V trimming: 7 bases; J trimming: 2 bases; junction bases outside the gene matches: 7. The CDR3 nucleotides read TGTGCCAGTAATGTCGGGGGGTCGCAAGAGACCCAGTACTTC. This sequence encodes CASNVGGSQETQYF.

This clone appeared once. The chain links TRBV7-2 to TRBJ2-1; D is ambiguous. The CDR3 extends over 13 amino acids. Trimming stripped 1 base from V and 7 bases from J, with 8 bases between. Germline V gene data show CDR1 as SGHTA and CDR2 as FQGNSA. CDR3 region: CASSLVIENEQFF. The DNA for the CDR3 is TGTGCCAGCAGCTTAGTCATCGAGAATGAGCAGTTCTTC.